This T cell receptor beta chain was recovered during a study of identical twins. Many counts were recorded for this clonotype. V lost 2 bases to trimming and J lost 5 bases, with 12 bases between them. This CDR3 is 14 amino acids long. CDR1 is KGHSH, CDR2 LQKENI, per germline. One entry per CDR3 protein results from TCRdb running MiXCR on the 5' RACE reads. The sample lists 200,000 to 300,000 distinct CDR3 sequences, 6% to 8% occurring once. The sample was also reused in another study, on yellow fever vaccine responses in identical twins.

V and J are TRBV18 and TRBJ2-5; D unresolved. The sequence came from a woman aged 18-29 years in good health. The sample consisted of CD8+ T cells sorted from blood. DNA for the CDR3: TGTGCCAGCTCACCATCGCGACCTTGGGAGACCCAGTACTTC. Translating it yields CASSPSRPWETQYF.